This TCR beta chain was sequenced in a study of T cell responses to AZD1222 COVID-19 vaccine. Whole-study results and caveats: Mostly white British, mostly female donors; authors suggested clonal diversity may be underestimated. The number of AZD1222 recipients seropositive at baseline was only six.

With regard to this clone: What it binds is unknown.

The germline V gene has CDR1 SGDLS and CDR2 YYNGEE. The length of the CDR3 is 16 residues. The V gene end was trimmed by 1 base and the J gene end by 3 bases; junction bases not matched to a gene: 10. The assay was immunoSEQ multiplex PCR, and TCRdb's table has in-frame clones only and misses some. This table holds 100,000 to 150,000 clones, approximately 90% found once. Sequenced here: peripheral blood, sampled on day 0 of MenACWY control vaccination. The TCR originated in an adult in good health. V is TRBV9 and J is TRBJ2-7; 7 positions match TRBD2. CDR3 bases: TGTGCCAGCAGCGTATCTGCGGGAGAAGTGTTCTACGAGCAGTACTTC. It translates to CASSVSAGEVFYEQYF.